The present T cell receptor (beta chain) was sequenced within a study of T cell responses to AZD1222 COVID-19 vaccine. General observations from the study: Among vaccine-associated CD4 TCRs, coverage spanned spike, with dominance at 160-218 and 743-854. Within unmutated variant regions lay the reported targets of nearly half of spike-specific TCRs. Donors, mostly white British, included more females; clonal diversity was possibly underestimated.

Sequenced by immunoSEQ multiplex PCR; TCRdb stores in-frame clones only, minus some. This sample has about 150,000 clones, with about 89% found just once. With regard to this clone: The antigen is undetermined.

Germline V gene sequence: CDR1 SGHNT, CDR2 YYREEE (reference sequence). Losses at the gene ends were 4 bases for V and 6 bases for J; bases not matched to a gene: 9. The CDR3 covers 16 residues. This receptor was taken from an adult who received the AZD1222 COVID-19 vaccine. Sequences were derived from peripheral blood, sampled 28 days after the second AZD1222 dose. This chain links TRBV5-4 with TRBJ2-1, with 11 nucleotides matching TRBD2. CDR3 in amino acids: CASSLPTSGSRNEQFF. DNA of the CDR3: TGTGCCAGCAGCCTCCCCACTAGCGGGAGTCGCAATGAGCAGTTCTTC.